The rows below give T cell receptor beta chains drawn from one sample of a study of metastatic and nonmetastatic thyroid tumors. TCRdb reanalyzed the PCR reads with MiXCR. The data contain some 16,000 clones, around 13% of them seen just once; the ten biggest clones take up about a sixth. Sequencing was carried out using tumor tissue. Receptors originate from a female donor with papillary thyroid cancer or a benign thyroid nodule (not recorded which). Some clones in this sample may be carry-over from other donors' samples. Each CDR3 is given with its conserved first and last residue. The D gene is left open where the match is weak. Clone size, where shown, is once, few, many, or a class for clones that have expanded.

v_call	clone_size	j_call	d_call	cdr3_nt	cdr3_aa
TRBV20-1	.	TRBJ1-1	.	TGCAGTGCTGTTGGACAGACCAACACTGAAGCTTTCTTT	CSAVGQTNTEAFF
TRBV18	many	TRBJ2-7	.	TGTGCCAGCTCACCAGGACTGCTCTCCTACGAGCAGTACTTC	CASSPGLLSYEQYF
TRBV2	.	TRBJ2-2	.	TGTGCCAGCGGTCTTCGTGGGGGAGCGAACACCGGGGAGCTGTTTTTT	CASGLRGGANTGELFF
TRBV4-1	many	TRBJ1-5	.	TGCGCCAGTTCTAAGGGCGGGGGACATAGCAATCAGCCCCAGCATTTT	CASSKGGGHSNQPQHF
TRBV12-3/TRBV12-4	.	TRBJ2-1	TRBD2	TGTGCCAGCACCTGGGGGGGAGGAAACAATGAGCAGTTCTTC	CASTWGGGNNEQFF
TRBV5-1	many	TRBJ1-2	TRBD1	TGCGCCAGCCGGGGGACAGGGGACTACACCTTC	CASRGTGDYTF
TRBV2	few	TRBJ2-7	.	TGTGCCAGCAGTGAACCGGGGAAGCCGCACTTC	CASSEPGKPHF
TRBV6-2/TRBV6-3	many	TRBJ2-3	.	TGTGCCAGCAGTTACGGGACTGACTCTCTAACAGATACGCAGTATTTT	CASSYGTDSLTDTQYF
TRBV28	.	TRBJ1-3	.	TGTGCCAGCTCGACGAGCACCATATATTTC	CASSTSTIYF
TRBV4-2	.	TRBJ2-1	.	TGTGCCAGCAGTCCAGCCATGGGGGGCTCCGAAAATGAGCAGTTCTTC	CASSPAMGGSENEQFF
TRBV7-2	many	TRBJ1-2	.	TGTGCCAGCAGCTTAGGGGCCAGTAACTATGGCTACACCTTC	CASSLGASNYGYTF
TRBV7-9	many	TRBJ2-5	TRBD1	TGTGCCAGCAGTCAAGGACAGGCCGTAGAGACCCAGTACTTC	CASSQGQAVETQYF
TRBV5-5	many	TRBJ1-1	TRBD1	TGTGCCAGCAGCTCCCCCTATGTGGACAGGGTGAACACTGAAGCTTTCTTT	CASSSPYVDRVNTEAFF
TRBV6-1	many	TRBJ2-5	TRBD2	TGTGCCAGCAAGGGGACTAGCGGGAGTAAAGAGACCCAGTACTTC	CASKGTSGSKETQYF
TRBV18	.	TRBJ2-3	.	TGTGCCAGCTCTTACGCGAGCACAGATACGCAGTATTTT	CASSYASTDTQYF
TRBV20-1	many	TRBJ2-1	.	TGCAGTGCTAGATGGGCAGCGGCAGGGCTCAGTGAGCAGTTCTTC	CSARWAAAGLSEQFF
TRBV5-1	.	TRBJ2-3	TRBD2	TGCGCCAGCAGCTTGGGGCTAGCGGGGGCTGACACAGATACGCAGTATTTT	CASSLGLAGADTDTQYF
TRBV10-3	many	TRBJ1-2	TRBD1	TGTGCCATCAGTTATGACAGGGGGCGAGAGGACTATGGCTACACCTTC	CAISYDRGREDYGYTF
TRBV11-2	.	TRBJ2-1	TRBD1	TGTGCCAGCAGCTTAGAGGATACCGGGACAGGGAATAGGGATGAGCAGTTCTTC	CASSLEDTGTGNRDEQFF
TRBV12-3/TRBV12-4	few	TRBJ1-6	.	TGTGCCAGCAGCTCCGTCCACTTT	CASSSVHF
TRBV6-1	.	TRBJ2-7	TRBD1	TGTGCCAGCAGTGAATATTGGGGGACAGGGGTGGGGTACGAGCAGTACTTC	CASSEYWGTGVGYEQYF
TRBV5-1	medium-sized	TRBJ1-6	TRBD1	TGCGCCAGCAGCTTCGGGACAGGGGGCCGCAATAATTCACCCCTCCACTTT	CASSFGTGGRNNSPLHF
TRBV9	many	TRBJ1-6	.	TGTGCCAGCAGCGTAGACGGAGACAGTAACTCACCCCTCCACTTT	CASSVDGDSNSPLHF
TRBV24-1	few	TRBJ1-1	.	TGTGCCACCAGCACAGGGAACACTGAAGCTTTCTTT	CATSTGNTEAFF
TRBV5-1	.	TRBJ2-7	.	TGCGCCAGCAGCTTGGGGTTCCACGAGCAGTACTTC	CASSLGFHEQYF
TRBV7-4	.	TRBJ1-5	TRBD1	TGTGCCAGCAGCTTAGAACAGGGGATTAGTCTGCCCCAGCATTTT	CASSLEQGISLPQHF
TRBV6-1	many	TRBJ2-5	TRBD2	TGTGCCAGCACCGGAGGCGGGAGGATAGAGACCCAGTACTTC	CASTGGGRIETQYF
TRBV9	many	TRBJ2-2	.	TGTGCCAGCAGCGTAGGTCTCACCGGGGAGCTGTTTTTT	CASSVGLTGELFF